This is a list of T cell receptor beta chains from one sample in a study of cytomegalovirus exposure and HLA in healthy donors. The data were produced by immunoSEQ multiplex PCR, yet TCRdb's version contains in-frame clones alone and is incomplete. The sample consists of approximately 160,000 clones, roughly 80% of them appearing once. Sequencing input: PBMCs. Receptors originate from a human donor in good health. CDR3s include the opening cysteine and the closing phenylalanine or tryptophan. D genes are given only for firm matches. Only some rows state a clone size, as once, few, many or a class for expanded clones.

clone size,D gene,J gene,V gene,CDR3 protein,CDR3 DNA
-,-,TRBJ2-7,TRBV7-8,CASSPTWGGQYEQYF,TGTGCCAGCAGCCCAACCTGGGGCGGACAGTACGAGCAGTACTTC
-,TRBD1,TRBJ2-5,TRBV7-6,CASSLDGTGQETQYF,TGTGCCAGCAGCTTAGATGGGACAGGTCAAGAGACCCAGTACTTC
few,-,TRBJ1-1,TRBV7-2,CASSLAIRGTEAFF,TGTGCCAGCAGCTTAGCCATCCGGGGGACTGAAGCTTTCTTT
-,TRBD2,TRBJ2-2,TRBV5-1,CASSLAGGRNTGELFF,TGCGCCAGCAGCTTGGCGGGGGGGCGGAACACCGGGGAGCTGTTTTTT
-,TRBD2,TRBJ2-5,TRBV7-2,CASSLMLAGGPQETQYF,TGTGCCAGCAGCTTAATGTTAGCGGGGGGCCCCCAAGAGACCCAGTACTTC
once,TRBD2,TRBJ2-1,TRBV27,CASSLGTSGGNYEQFF,TGTGCCAGCAGTTTGGGGACTAGCGGGGGTAATTATGAGCAGTTCTTC
once,TRBD1,TRBJ1-5,TRBV7-9,CASSRQGDSNQPQHF,TGTGCCAGCAGCCGACAGGGTGATAGCAATCAGCCCCAGCATTTT
-,TRBD1,TRBJ1-2,TRBV28,CASSLSPGTGLSGYTF,TGTGCCAGCAGTTTATCTCCCGGGACAGGGCTAAGTGGCTACACCTTC
-,TRBD1,TRBJ1-1,TRBV2,CASGQGSTEAFF,TGTGCCAGCGGACAGGGATCTACTGAAGCTTTCTTT
once,-,TRBJ2-5,TRBV10-2,CASTTIGGAQETQYF,TGCGCCAGCACAACCATTGGGGGGGCCCAAGAGACCCAGTACTTC
-,-,TRBJ2-4,TRBV7-2,CASSGRTGNSKNIQYF,TGTGCCAGCAGCGGACGTACAGGGAACTCCAAAAACATTCAGTACTTC
-,TRBD1,TRBJ2-1,TRBV9,CASSGGTGDRNEQFF,TGTGCCAGCAGCGGGGGGACAGGGGATCGCAATGAGCAGTTCTTC
-,-,TRBJ1-1,TRBV6-6,CASSDSRHEAFF,TGTGCCAGCAGTGACTCCCGACATGAAGCTTTCTTT
-,-,TRBJ2-3,TRBV9,CASSERSTGTDTQYF,TGTGCCAGCAGCGAGCGATCGACGGGCACAGATACGCAGTATTTT
-,TRBD1,TRBJ2-7,TRBV10-3,CAISASGTGDYSYEQYF,TGTGCCATCAGTGCATCCGGGACAGGGGACTACTCCTACGAGCAGTACTTC
-,-,TRBJ2-2,TRBV19,CASSIDRATGELFF,TGTGCCAGTAGTATAGACAGGGCAACCGGGGAGCTGTTTTTT